This TCR beta chain came from a study of human T cells and chemical hapten exposure. Study background: Patients were mainly female, each with alopecia areata, totalis or universalis.

What the library attached to individual cDNA molecules were unique molecular identifiers. Each CDR3 protein is one row after TCRdb ran MiXCR on the RACE reads. There are roughly 200,000 distinct CDR3 sequences in the sample; approximately 20% occur only once, and under 7% lies in the top ten. About this clonotype: Relative to the germline gene, one junction end is altered; a read error may explain this.

The length of the CDR3 is 8 residues. Time point of the sample: patch test 1, 2 weeks after DPC sensitization. Sample treatment: therapeutic diphenylcyclopropenone sensitization with weekly scalp DPC. The total RNA was obtained from whole blood that was not fractionated. Sequenced material: whole blood, taken in connection with sensitization to the hapten diphenylcyclopropenone (DPC). The TCR was taken from a woman aged 45-65 years with alopecia areata. Some clones in this sample may be carry-over from other donors' samples. The chain has TRBV12-3 or TRBV12-4 and TRBJ2-3; D is unresolved. The CDR3 is CASSPNRF. The CDR3 DNA reads as TGTGCCAGCAGTCCAAATCGATTT.